The 6 T cell receptor beta chains given below trace back to one sample, sequenced in a study of cytomegalovirus exposure and HLA in healthy donors. PCR primers comprised 60 Vbeta and 13 Jbeta primers. Assay: immunoSEQ multiplex PCR; the TCRdb copy retains only in-frame clones and omits some. The sample yields about 140,000 clones, roughly 73% seen once. Sample: PBMCs. Receptors originate from a young man in good health and CMV-seropositive.

This clone has only a few counts. At one of its ends the junction is not consistent with the germline gene, which may arise from a read error. The rearrangement links TRBV9 to TRBJ2-7; 8 bases line up with TRBD1. Germline V CDR1 and CDR2: SGDLS, YYNGEE. CDR3 length: 16 amino acids. In nucleotides, the CDR3 is TGCGCCAGCAGTGAGTCGGCCGGGACAGGCACCTACGAGCAGTACTTC. Protein: CASSESAGTGTYEQYF.

This sequence joins TRBV7-3 and TRBJ1-1; 7 nucleotides agree with TRBD1. Unmatched junction bases numbered 5, after V lost 5 bases and J lost 5 bases. CDR1 SGHTA and CDR2 FQGTGA come from the germline V gene. This CDR3 has 13 residues. The CDR3 bases are TGTGCCAGCAGCGTGACAGGGAGGACTGAAGCTTTCTTT. It translates to CASSVTGRTEAFF.

The V and J genes are TRBV9 and TRBJ1-2; 7 bases are shared with TRBD1. The V segment lost 0 bases and the J segment 3 bases; nucleotides outside the gene matches: 14. Germline V gene lookup returns CDR1 SGDLS and CDR2 YYNGEE. The CDR3 covers 18 residues. DNA for the CDR3: TGTGCCAGCAGCGTAGAATCTATTGGTACAGGGGCCGACTATGGCTACACCTTC. It is translated as CASSVESIGTGADYGYTF.

The CDR3 DNA reads TGTGCCAGCAGCTTAAACAGGGGCTATGGCTACACCTTC. Translated: CASSLNRGYGYTF. The chain employs TRBV7-2 and TRBJ1-2; 7 bases align to TRBD1. This CDR3 has 13 amino acids. The germline V gene has CDR1 SGHTA and CDR2 FQGNSA. V was pared by 2 bases and J by 4 bases, with 1 base of the junction left unmatched.

This chain joins TRBV7-8 and TRBJ2-3; D possibly corresponds to TRBD2 (5 bases). CDR1 is SGHVS and CDR2 is FQNEAQ in the germline V gene. The CDR3 is 18 residues long. Trimming removed 5 bases at V and 0 bases at J, with 21 bases between. The CDR3 spells CASSNSTMVGLSTDTQYF. CDR3 DNA: TGTGCCAGCAGCAATTCAACGATGGTAGGACTTAGCACAGATACGCAGTATTTT.

V usage is TRBV18 and J usage is TRBJ2-7; TRBD1 aligns across 8 bases. V lost 3 bases, J lost 5 bases, and 3 bases stayed unmatched. Per germline, CDR1 KGHSH and CDR2 LQKENI. The CDR3 length is 13 residues. The CDR3 loop is CASSPRQGHEQYF. For the CDR3, the DNA is TGTGCCAGCTCACCGAGACAGGGGCACGAGCAGTACTTC.